This T cell receptor (beta chain) originates from a study of T cells in Graves' hyperthyroidism and ophthalmopathy. The study's findings and limits: Blood held most thyroid clonotypes expanded above 0.001 frequency.

Uncontrolled infection, other autoimmune disease, pregnancy or lactation led to exclusion. This CDR3 has 14 amino acids. Trimming removed 2 bases from V and 2 bases from J, with 9 bases in between. CDR1 is MNHEY and CDR2 is SVGEGT in the germline V gene. Researchers amplified the TCR beta CDR3 regions from RNA transcripts. The TCR CDR3 was amplified in a first-round RT-PCR using the HTBI primer set. TCRdb redid the calling of the multiplex PCR reads with MiXCR, one entry per CDR3 protein. The sample includes approximately 590,000 distinct CDR3 sequences, 40% to 55% seen only once; the top ten take 8.2%. On this clonotype: Its matching antigen is unknown.

The chain recombines TRBV6-2 or TRBV6-3 with TRBJ1-2; D is ambiguous. The TCR was taken from a woman aged 18-29 years with Graves' hyperthyroidism. Sequenced: peripheral blood or thyroid tissue (not recorded which). The CDR3 nucleotides read TGTGCCAGCAGTTACAGGGAGCTCAACTATGGCTACACCTTC. Translated, it gives CASSYRELNYGYTF.